The clone carrying this TCR beta chain was counted at least ten times. Its antigen is currently unknown. The entry originates in a study of CD8 T cells in ankylosing spondylitis. Notes on the study in general: Within peripheral blood, clones linked to disease were CD8+ and relatively rare.

TCRdb itself ran the 5' RACE reads through MiXCR, one entry per CDR3 protein. Of some 200,000 distinct CDR3 sequences listed, under 30% are singletons. Deletions cut 6 bases from V and 1 base from J, with 22 bases between. CDR1 and CDR2 (germline): DFQATT, SNEGSKA (reference sequence). The length of the CDR3 is 16 residues. The sequenced material came from blood, either unsorted or a sorted T cell fraction (not recorded which). The chain couples TRBV20-1 to TRBJ2-7, with D possibly TRBD2 on 6 matching bases. This clonotype was obtained from a male donor with ankylosing spondylitis or in good health (not recorded which). The CDR3 is CSAQRVGGSNSYEQYF. As DNA, the CDR3 is TGCAGTGCGCAGAGAGTTGGAGGGTCTAATTCCTACGAGCAGTACTTC.